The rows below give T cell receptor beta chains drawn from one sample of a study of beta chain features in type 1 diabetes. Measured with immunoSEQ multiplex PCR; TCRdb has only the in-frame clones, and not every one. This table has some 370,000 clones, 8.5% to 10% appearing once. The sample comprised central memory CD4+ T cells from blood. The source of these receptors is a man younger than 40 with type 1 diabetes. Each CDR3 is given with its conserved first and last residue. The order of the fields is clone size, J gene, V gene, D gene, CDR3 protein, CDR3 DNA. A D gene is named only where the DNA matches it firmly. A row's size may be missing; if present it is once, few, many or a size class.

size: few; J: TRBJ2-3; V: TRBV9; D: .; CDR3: CASSVVRDTQYF; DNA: TGTGCCAGCAGCGTAGTTCGGGATACGCAGTATTTT
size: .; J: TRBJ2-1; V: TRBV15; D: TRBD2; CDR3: CATSRDISGGSTYNEQFF; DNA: TGTGCCACCAGCAGAGATATCAGCGGCGGGAGTACCTACAATGAGCAGTTCTTC
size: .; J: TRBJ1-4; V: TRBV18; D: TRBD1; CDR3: CASSPLAGGNEKLFF; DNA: TGTGCCAGCTCACCATTAGCAGGGGGTAATGAAAAACTGTTTTTT
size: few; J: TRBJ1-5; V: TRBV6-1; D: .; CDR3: CASSDGTKTTQHF; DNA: TGTGCCAGCAGTGATGGGACTAAAACAACCCAGCATTTT
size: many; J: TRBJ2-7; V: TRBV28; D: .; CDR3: CASRRGYDEQYF; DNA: TGTGCCAGCAGGAGAGGGTACGACGAGCAGTACTTC
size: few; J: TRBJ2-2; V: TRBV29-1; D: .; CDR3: CSAAGAANTGELFF; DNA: TGCAGCGCCGCCGGAGCCGCGAACACCGGGGAGCTGTTTTTT
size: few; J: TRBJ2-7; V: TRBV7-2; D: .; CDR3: CASSSPKAEQYF; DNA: TGTGCCAGCAGCTCCCCAAAAGCCGAGCAGTACTTC
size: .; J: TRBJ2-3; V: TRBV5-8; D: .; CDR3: CASRQPRVGTDTQYF; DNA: TGTGCCAGCAGACAACCTAGAGTGGGCACAGATACGCAGTATTTT
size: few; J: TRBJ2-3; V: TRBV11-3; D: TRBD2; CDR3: CASSGERGTQYF; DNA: TGTGCCAGCAGCGGAGAGCGGGGTACGCAGTATTTT
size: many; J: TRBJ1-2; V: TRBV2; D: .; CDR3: CAGRPSRDYTF; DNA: TGTGCCGGCCGGCCCTCAAGGGACTACACCTTC
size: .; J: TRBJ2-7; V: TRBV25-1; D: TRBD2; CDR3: CASSLQTSATYEQYF; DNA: TGTGCCAGCAGTTTACAGACTAGCGCGACCTACGAGCAGTACTTC
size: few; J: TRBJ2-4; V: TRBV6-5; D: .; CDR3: CASTEATKNIQYF; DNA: TGTGCCAGCACGGAAGCGACAAAAAACATTCAGTACTTC
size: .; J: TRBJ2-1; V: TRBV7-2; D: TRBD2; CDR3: CASSLASGGRGEQFF; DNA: TGTGCCAGCAGCTTAGCTTCGGGAGGACGGGGCGAGCAGTTCTTC
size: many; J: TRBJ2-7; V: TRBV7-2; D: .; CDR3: CASSLGPTSYEQYF; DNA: TGTGCCAGCAGCTTGGGGCCTACCTCCTACGAGCAGTACTTC
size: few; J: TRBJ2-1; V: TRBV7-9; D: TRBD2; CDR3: CASSSPLAGDSSSYNEQFF; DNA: TGTGCCAGCAGCTCACCACTAGCGGGGGATTCGAGCTCCTACAATGAGCAGTTCTTC
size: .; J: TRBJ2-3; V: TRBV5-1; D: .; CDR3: CASSSPQGNADTQYF; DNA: TGCGCCAGCAGCTCCCCCCAGGGGAACGCAGATACGCAGTATTTT
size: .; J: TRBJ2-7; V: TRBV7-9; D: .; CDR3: CASSLAGLGLGKSYEQYF; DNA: TGTGCCAGCAGCTTAGCGGGTTTGGGGTTAGGGAAGTCCTACGAGCAGTACTTC
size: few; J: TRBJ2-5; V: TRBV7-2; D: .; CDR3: CASSLKTEQETQYF; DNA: TGTGCCAGCAGCTTAAAGACGGAGCAAGAGACCCAGTACTTC
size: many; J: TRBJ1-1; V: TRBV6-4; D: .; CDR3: CASSRSGGTEAFF; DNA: TGTGCCAGCAGTAGATCTGGGGGCACTGAAGCTTTCTTT
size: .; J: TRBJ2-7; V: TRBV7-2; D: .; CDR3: CASSLNGLSSYEQYF; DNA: TGTGCCAGCAGCTTAAATGGGCTAAGCTCCTACGAGCAGTACTTC
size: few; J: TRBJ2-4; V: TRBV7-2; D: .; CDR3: CASSLSKGEIGGNIQYF; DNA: TGTGCCAGCAGCCTCTCTAAGGGGGAAATAGGGGGAAACATTCAGTACTTC
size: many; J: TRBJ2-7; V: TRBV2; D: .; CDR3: CASIPQGWTYEQYF; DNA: TGTGCCAGCATTCCACAGGGTTGGACCTACGAGCAGTACTTC
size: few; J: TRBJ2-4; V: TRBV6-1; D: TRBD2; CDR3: CASSKAGVAKNIQYF; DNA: TGTGCCAGCAGTAAAGCGGGAGTAGCCAAAAACATTCAGTACTTC
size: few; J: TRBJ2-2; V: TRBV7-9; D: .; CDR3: CASERFANTGELFF; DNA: TGTGCCAGCGAACGGTTCGCGAACACCGGGGAGCTGTTTTTT
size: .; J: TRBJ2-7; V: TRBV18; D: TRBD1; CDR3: CASSPGTGGDEQYF; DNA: TGTGCCAGCTCGCCCGGGACAGGGGGCGATGAGCAGTACTTC
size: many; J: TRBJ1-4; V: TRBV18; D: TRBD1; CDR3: CASSPSDRDGSSLFF; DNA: TGTGCCAGCTCACCCTCCGACAGGGACGGATCCTCTCTGTTTTTT
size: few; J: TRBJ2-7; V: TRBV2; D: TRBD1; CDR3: CASSSGTGTYEQYF; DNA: TGTGCCAGCAGTTCCGGGACAGGGACCTACGAGCAGTACTTC
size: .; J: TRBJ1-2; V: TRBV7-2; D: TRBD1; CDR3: CASSLAGQGVGDYGYTF; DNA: TGTGCCAGCAGCTTGGCTGGGCAGGGGGTTGGGGACTATGGCTACACCTTC
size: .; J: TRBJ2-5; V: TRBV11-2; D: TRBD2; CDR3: CASQKGTSGRVGGETQYF; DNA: TGTGCCAGCCAAAAAGGGACTAGCGGGAGGGTTGGAGGAGAGACCCAGTACTTC
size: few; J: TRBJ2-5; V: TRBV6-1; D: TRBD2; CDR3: CASRAGLAKETQYF; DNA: TGTGCCAGCAGGGCGGGACTAGCGAAAGAGACCCAGTACTTC
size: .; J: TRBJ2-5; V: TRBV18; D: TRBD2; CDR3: CASSPGLGETQYF; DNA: TGTGCCAGCTCCCCGGGACTAGGAGAGACCCAGTACTTC
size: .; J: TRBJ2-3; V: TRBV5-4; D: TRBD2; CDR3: CASSQLAGETDTQYF; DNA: TGTGCCAGCAGCCAACTAGCGGGAGAAACAGATACGCAGTATTTT